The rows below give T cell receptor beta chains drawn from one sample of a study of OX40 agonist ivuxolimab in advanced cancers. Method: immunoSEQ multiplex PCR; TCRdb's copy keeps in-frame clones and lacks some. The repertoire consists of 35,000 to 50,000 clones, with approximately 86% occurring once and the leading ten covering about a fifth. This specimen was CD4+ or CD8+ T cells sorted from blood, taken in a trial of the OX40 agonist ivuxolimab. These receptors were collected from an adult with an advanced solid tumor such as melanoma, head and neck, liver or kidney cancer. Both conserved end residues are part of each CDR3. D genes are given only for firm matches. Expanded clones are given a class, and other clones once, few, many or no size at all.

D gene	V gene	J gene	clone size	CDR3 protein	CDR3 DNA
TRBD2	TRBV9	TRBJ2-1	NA	CASSTGSGLANEQFF	TGTGCCAGCAGCACCGGATCGGGACTAGCTAACGAGCAGTTCTTC
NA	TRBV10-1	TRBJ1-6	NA	CASKGRENSPLHF	TGCGCCAGCAAGGGGAGGGAAAATTCACCCCTCCACTTT
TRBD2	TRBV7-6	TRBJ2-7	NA	CASSFSGGLSYEQYF	TGTGCCAGCAGCTTTAGCGGGGGGTTATCCTACGAGCAGTACTTC
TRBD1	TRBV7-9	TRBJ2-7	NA	CASSLSGQGVEYF	TGTGCCAGCAGCTTGTCCGGTCAGGGGGTGGAGTACTTC
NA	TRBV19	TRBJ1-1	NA	CASSIWSRGDTEAFF	TGTGCCAGTAGTATCTGGTCTAGGGGGGACACTGAAGCTTTCTTT
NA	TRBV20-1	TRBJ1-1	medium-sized	CSVETGDEAFF	TGCAGTGTCGAGACCGGGGATGAAGCTTTCTTT
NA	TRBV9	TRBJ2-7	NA	CASSPGEGHEQYF	TGTGCCAGCAGCCCAGGGGAGGGGCACGAGCAGTACTTC
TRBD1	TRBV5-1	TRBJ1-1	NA	CASSFRDRNEAFF	TGCGCCAGCAGCTTCCGGGACAGGAATGAAGCTTTCTTT
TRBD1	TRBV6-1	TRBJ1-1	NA	CASSPSGTVNTEAFF	TGTGCCAGCAGTCCGTCCGGGACAGTAAACACTGAAGCTTTCTTT
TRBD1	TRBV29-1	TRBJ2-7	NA	CSVEENRPWDRGLTEQYF	TGCAGCGTTGAAGAGAATAGACCTTGGGACAGGGGGTTAACCGAGCAGTACTTC
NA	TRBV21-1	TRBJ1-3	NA	CASSKGRTGGGGNTIYF	TGTGCCAGCAGCAAAGGGAGGACAGGGGGCGGTGGAAACACCATATATTTT
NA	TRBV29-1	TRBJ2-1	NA	CSVDGIQEPLNEQFF	TGCAGCGTTGATGGAATACAGGAGCCCCTCAATGAGCAGTTCTTC
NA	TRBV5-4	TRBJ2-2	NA	CASSLAGELFF	TGTGCCAGCAGCTTGGCCGGGGAGCTGTTTTTT
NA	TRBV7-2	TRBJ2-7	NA	CASSEASRDIYEQYF	TGTGCCAGCAGTGAAGCGTCAAGGGACATCTACGAGCAGTACTTC
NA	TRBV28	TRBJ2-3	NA	CASSRGPTDTQYF	TGTGCCAGCAGTCGGGGGCCCACAGATACGCAGTATTTT
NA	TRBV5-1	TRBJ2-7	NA	CASSLTQSTKQYF	TGCGCCAGCAGCCTTACACAGTCTACGAAGCAGTACTTC
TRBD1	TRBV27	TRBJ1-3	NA	CASSAQGSSGSTIYF	TGTGCCAGCAGTGCACAGGGGAGCTCTGGAAGCACCATATATTTT
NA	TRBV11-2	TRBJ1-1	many	CASSPRETEAFF	TGTGCCAGCAGCCCCCGGGAAACTGAAGCTTTCTTT
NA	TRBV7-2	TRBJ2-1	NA	CASSSLVGRSYNEQFF	TGTGCCAGCAGCTCCCTAGTGGGGCGGTCCTACAATGAGCAGTTCTTC
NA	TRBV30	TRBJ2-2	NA	CAWSVWWNTGELFF	TGTGCCTGGAGTGTCTGGTGGAACACCGGGGAGCTGTTTTTT
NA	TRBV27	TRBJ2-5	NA	CASRPLLGGGETQYF	TGTGCCAGCAGACCCCTCCTGGGAGGTGGGGAGACCCAGTACTTC
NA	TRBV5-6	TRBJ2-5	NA	CASSFEYQETQYF	TGTGCCAGCAGCTTTGAGTACCAAGAGACCCAGTACTTC
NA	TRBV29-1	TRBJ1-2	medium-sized	CSVESWGPDGYTF	TGCAGCGTTGAAAGCTGGGGGCCCGATGGCTACACCTTC
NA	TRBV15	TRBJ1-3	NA	CATSRRQLQNSGNTIYF	TGTGCCACCAGCAGACGACAGCTACAGAATTCTGGAAACACCATATATTTT
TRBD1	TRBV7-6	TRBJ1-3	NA	CASSAIGQGMGNTIYF	TGTGCCAGCAGCGCCATCGGACAGGGGATGGGAAACACCATATATTTT